Following are 4 T cell receptor beta chains from one sample sequenced in a study of shared clonotypes between healthy human individuals. The assay was immunoSEQ multiplex PCR, and TCRdb's table has in-frame clones only and misses some. The data contain about a million clones, over 75% of them singletons. What was sequenced was memory CD4+ T cells sorted from blood. Subset: CD45RA-negative fraction. Receptors were obtained from a man between 18 and 35 years old in good health.

This clone was recorded once. The chain combines TRBV10-3 with TRBJ1-1; tentatively, D is TRBD1 (5 bases). V was pared by 7 bases and J by 5 bases, with 11 bases between. The length of the CDR3 is 12 residues. Per the germline V gene, CDR1 is ENHRY and CDR2 is SYGVKD. The CDR3 sequence: CAIKGIRTEAFF. DNA for the CDR3: TGTGCCATCAAGGGGATAAGGACTGAAGCTTTCTTT.

Comment on this clone: The junction and the germline gene differ at one end; a read error may be behind it. The chain is built from TRBV5-1 and TRBJ2-1; possibly TRBD2 for D (6 bases). Looked up from germline, CDR1 is SGHRS and CDR2 is YFSETQ. The CDR3 is made up of 16 amino acids. CDR3 in amino acids: CASSPTGGAGDNERFF. Written as DNA, the CDR3 is TGCGCCAGCAGTCCGACTGGGGGAGCGGGCGACAATGAGCGGTTCTTC.

The chain links TRBV29-1 to TRBJ2-7; D perhaps matches TRBD1 (5 bases). The CDR3 totals 12 residues. V lost 3 bases and J lost 3, with 9 bases in between. CDR1 and CDR2 from the germline V gene are SQVTM and ANQGSEA. CDR3 region: CSVDTGSYEQYF. The CDR3 DNA reads TGCAGCGTTGACACAGGAAGCTACGAGCAGTACTTC.

The V and J genes are TRBV2 and TRBJ1-3, with D perhaps matching TRBD1 (6 bases). V was pared by 5 bases and J by 0 bases, with 14 bases between. CDR1 is SNHLY and CDR2 is FYNNEI in the germline V gene. The CDR3 loop spans 16 amino acids. The CDR3 DNA sequence: TGTGCCAGCAGTCCCTCAGGGGCGGTCTCTGGAAACACCATATATTTT. Translated: CASSPSGAVSGNTIYF.